What follows are 29 T cell receptor beta chains derived from one specimen sequenced in a study of T cells after yellow fever vaccination. MiXCR, applied by TCRdb to the 5' RACE reads, yields one record per CDR3 protein. The sample shows hundreds of thousands of distinct CDR3 sequences, over 9% of them seen only once. Material: PBMCs, obtained on the day of the yellow fever booster vaccination. All receptors derive from a man aged 30 to 39 who received the YFV17D yellow fever vaccine.

This clonotype was counted many times. The chain couples TRBV28 to TRBJ2-4; no clear D gene. Trimming stripped 8 bases from V and 3 bases from J, with 11 bases between. The germline V gene encodes CDR1 MDHEN and CDR2 SYDVKM. This CDR3 has 13 amino acids. The DNA for the CDR3 is TGTGCCAGCTTAGGGCTGGTCAAAAACATTCAGTACTTC. It translates to CASLGLVKNIQYF. The whole variable domain, remainder taken from reference TRBV28 and TRBJ2-4, is DVKVTQSSRYLVKRTGEKVFLECVQDMDHENMFWYRQDPGLGLRLIYFSYDVKMKEKGDIPEGYSVSREKKERFSLILESASTNQTSMYLCASLGLVKNIQYFGAGTRLSVL.

Notes on this clonotype: No DNA is shown, since the ends of the CDR3 on it are uncertain; the CDR3 is the one TCRdb lists. The chain links TRBV10-3 to TRBJ2-2; the table's TRBD2 call for D was not verified on the DNA. The germline V gene encodes CDR1 ENHRY and CDR2 SYGVKD. The CDR3 is 14 residues long, ends included. CDR3 amino acids: CAIFAGGITGELVF.

This clonotype was observed a handful of times. The chain uses TRBV12-3 or TRBV12-4 and TRBJ1-1; D remains unclear. The CDR3 is made up of 14 amino acids. With 3 bases removed from V and 5 bases from J, the gap between germline ends came to 13 bases. The DNA for the CDR3 is TGTGCCAGCAGTTTTGTTGGGGTCGGGACTGAAGCTTTCTTT. Translated, it gives CASSFVGVGTEAFF.

The J gene is TRBJ2-5, the V gene TRBV14, with 11 nucleotides matching TRBD2. Per germline, CDR1 SGHDN and CDR2 FVKESK. This CDR3 has 13 residues. Trimming at V came to 6 bases and at J to 5 bases, leaving 2 bases not matched to a gene. The CDR3 reads CASRSSGRETQYF. CDR3 in DNA: TGTGCCAGCAGGTCTAGCGGGAGGGAGACCCAGTACTTC.

CDR3 region: CASSLALRRDTGELFF. CDR3 DNA: TGTGCCAGCAGCTTGGCCTTGAGGCGGGACACCGGGGAGCTGTTTTTT. This rearrangement joins TRBV5-6 to TRBJ2-2, with a tentative D call TRBD2 (5 bases). Trimming took off 0 bases at V and 3 bases at J, with 12 bases between the two ends. CDR3 length: 16 residues. Per the germline V gene, CDR1 is SGHDT and CDR2 is YYEEEE.

The CDR3 DNA reads TGCGCCAGCAGTGAGCCGACAGGGACAGGGGGCAAAGAGACCCAGTACTTC. This codes for CASSEPTGTGGKETQYF. J is TRBJ2-5 and V is TRBV10-2; 12 positions agree with TRBD1. The CDR3 consists of 17 residues. CDR1 and CDR2 from the germline V gene are WSHSY and SAAADI. V dropped 2 bases and J dropped 3; count of bases not matched to a gene: 7.

This clonotype was observed a handful of times. The gene calls are TRBV20-1 and TRBJ2-1; the D call may be TRBD1 or TRBD2 (5 bases each). CDR1 and CDR2 from the germline V gene are DFQATT and SNEGSKA (reference sequence). The V gene lost 5 bases and the J gene lost 10 bases, with 24 bases spanning the gap. This CDR3 is 15 amino acids long. The CDR3 DNA follows: TGCAGTGCTGGGTCCTCGGGGCTTGGGGGTTCCGAGCAGTTCTTC. Translation: CSAGSSGLGGSEQFF.

V and J are TRBV30 and TRBJ2-3; 9 nucleotides line up with TRBD2. Germline CDR1 reads GTSNPN; CDR2 reads SVGIG (reference sequence). V lost 1 base, J lost 4 bases, and 6 bases stayed unmatched. The CDR3 extends over 15 amino acids. DNA for the CDR3: TGTGCCTGGAGTGGGCTAGCGGGACCCCCAGATACGCAGTATTTT. Encoded protein: CAWSGLAGPPDTQYF.

This clonotype was seen a few times. The chain couples TRBV5-1 to TRBJ2-7, with unresolved D. The V end lost 7 bases, the J end lost 7 bases, and 18 bases lay between the germline ends. Per the germline V gene, CDR1 is SGHRS and CDR2 is YFSETQ. This CDR3 has 13 amino acids. The CDR3 sequence: CASRYSNSGEQYF. As DNA, the CDR3 is TGCGCCAGCCGGTACTCGAATAGTGGGGAGCAGTACTTC. Complete variable domain (other parts from reference TRBV5-1 and TRBJ2-7): KAGVTQTPRYLIKTRGQQVTLSCSPISGHRSVSWYQQTPGQGLQFLFEYFSETQRNKGNFPGRFSGRQFSNSRSEMNVSTLELGDSALYLCASRYSNSGEQYFGPGTRLTVT.

This chain joins TRBV7-7 and TRBJ2-2, with 10 nucleotides matching TRBD1. The CDR3 consists of 16 residues. Per the germline V gene, CDR1 is SSHAT and CDR2 is FNYEAQ (reference sequence). Germline trimming cut 5 bases from V and 2 bases from J; bases unmatched to any gene: 5. The CDR3 coding sequence is TGTGCCAGCAGCCCGGGACAGGGGATAAACACCGGGGAGCTGTTTTTT. Residues: CASSPGQGINTGELFF. Full variable domain (rest looked up from reference TRBV7-7 and TRBJ2-2): GAGVSQSPRYKVTKRGQDVTLRCDPISSHATLYWYQQALGQGPEFLTYFNYEAQPDKSGLPSDRFSAERPEGSISTLTIQRTEQRDSAMYRCASSPGQGINTGELFFGEGSRLTVL.

The rearrangement links TRBV6-2 or TRBV6-3 to TRBJ2-7; D call uncertain. CDR1 and CDR2 from the germline V gene are MNHEY and SVGEGT. CDR3 length equals 13 residues. The V and J ends lost 6 bases and 3 bases respectively, with 12 bases between them. The CDR3 DNA sequence: TGTGCCAGCAGATCCACAGATTTCTACGAGCAGTACTTC. Its translation is CASRSTDFYEQYF.

Only a few counts were recorded for this clonotype. CDR3: CASRGLAGNTDTQYF. The CDR3 nucleotides read TGTGCCAGCAGAGGACTAGCGGGAAACACAGATACGCAGTATTTT. This chain links TRBV3-1 with TRBJ2-3, with 12 bases matching TRBD2. The CDR3 runs 15 residues. V was clipped by 6 bases and J by 2 bases; unmatched bases: 3. Per germline, CDR1 LGHDT and CDR2 YNNKEL (reference sequence).

The CDR3 nucleotides are TGTGCCAGCAGCTTGGGACAGGGGGTGACCGGGGAGCTGTTTTTT. It encodes CASSLGQGVTGELFF. J is TRBJ2-2 and V is TRBV5-5; 9 bases are shared with TRBD1. Germline V gene data show CDR1 as SGHKS and CDR2 as YYEKEE (reference sequence). The CDR3 runs to 15 residues. The V gene end was trimmed by 0 bases and the J gene end by 5 bases; junction bases not matched to a gene: 2.

This clonotype was seen more than once but under ten times. This chain connects TRBV4-3 to TRBJ2-3, with D possibly being TRBD2 (7 bases). The CDR3 loop spans 16 amino acids. V shed 2 bases and J shed 5 bases, with 17 bases lying between them. Germline CDR1 is LGHNA and CDR2 is YSLEER. The CDR3 spells CASSQSPAGGQDTQYF. Here the CDR3 DNA reads TGCGCCAGCAGCCAATCACCCGCCGGGGGGCAAGATACGCAGTATTTT.

In this sample, this clonotype turned up a few times. CDR3 in DNA: TGTGCCAGCAGCTTAGGGACGTTAAGACTCCACTTT. The encoded protein is CASSLGTLRLHF. The chain is built from TRBV7-2 and TRBJ1-6; D remains unclear. The CDR3 loop spans 12 amino acids. Germline V gene lookup returns CDR1 SGHTA and CDR2 FQGNSA. Trimming cost V 1 base and J 16 bases, with 11 bases left between them.

The chain combines TRBV20-1 with TRBJ2-6; D is undetermined. This CDR3 is built from 16 residues. CDR1 is DFQATT and CDR2 is SNEGSKA in the germline V gene (reference sequence). The germline V and J ends were trimmed by 5 bases and 0 bases, with 14 bases remaining between them. The CDR3 loop is CSAALGRVSGANVLTF. The CDR3 DNA is TGCAGTGCTGCCCTAGGACGCGTCTCTGGGGCCAACGTCCTGACTTTC.

This clonotype was counted between two and nine times. The chain is built from TRBV5-5 and TRBJ2-5, with 9 bases fitting TRBD1. Per germline, CDR1 SGHKS and CDR2 YYEKEE (reference sequence). This CDR3 comprises 16 residues. J gave up 2 bases and V 2 bases, and 7 bases lay outside the gene matches. CDR3 coding DNA: TGTGCCAGCAGCTTAACAACAGGGGGCGGACAAGAGACCCAGTACTTC. This translates into CASSLTTGGGQETQYF.

The CDR3 reads CARGTSANTDTQYF. Here the CDR3 DNA reads TGTGCCAGGGGGACTAGCGCTAACACAGATACGCAGTATTTT. The J gene is TRBJ2-3, the V gene TRBV14; TRBD2 matches at 10 bases. Germline assignment: CDR1 SGHDN and CDR2 FVKESK. J was trimmed by 2 bases and V by 9 bases; bases with no gene match: 5. CDR3 length: 14 amino acids.

This chain connects TRBV4-3 to TRBJ2-3; D not resolved. The V end was cut by 0 bases, the J end by 1 base, with 8 bases between. CDR1 is LGHNA and CDR2 is YSLEER in the germline V gene. The CDR3 is 15 amino acids. Here the CDR3 reads CASSQDRRRTDTQYF. Written as DNA, the CDR3 is TGCGCCAGCAGCCAAGACAGGAGACGCACAGATACGCAGTATTTT.

Concerning this clonotype: This sequence may be a read error, since a much larger clone differs from it by one base. The rearrangement uses TRBV28 and TRBJ2-5; 12 bases fit TRBD1. Germline V lookup: CDR1 MDHEN, CDR2 SYDVKM. Losses at the gene ends were 6 bases for V and 5 bases for J; bases not matched to a gene: 19. This CDR3 spans 19 amino acids. The CDR3 loop reads CASSLSYPRGTGGRETQYF. The CDR3 DNA sequence: TGTGCCAGCAGCCTTTCCTATCCCCGTGGGACAGGGGGCCGGGAGACCCAGTACTTC.

This clonotype was picked up a small number of times. V and J are TRBV5-6 and TRBJ2-3; 8 nucleotides line up with TRBD2. This CDR3 region has 15 residues. Looked up from germline, CDR1 is SGHDT and CDR2 is YYEEEE. The trim removed 1 base at V and 14 bases at J, leaving 15 bases unmatched. CDR3 sequence reads: CASSLTSGTVNRRYF. Written as DNA, the CDR3 is TGTGCCAGCAGCTTGACTAGCGGCACAGTCAACAGACGGTATTTT.

The J gene is TRBJ2-7, the V gene TRBV7-2; 13 bases fit TRBD2. CDR1 SGHTA and CDR2 FQGNSA come from the germline V gene. Trimming removed 4 bases from V and 4 bases from J; junction bases left unmatched: 7. The CDR3 is made up of 16 amino acids. The CDR3 loop reads CASSSWTSGRVYEQYF. The CDR3 coding sequence is TGTGCCAGCAGCTCATGGACTAGCGGGAGAGTATACGAGCAGTACTTC.

The rearrangement joins TRBV7-9 to TRBJ2-2; D possibly matches TRBD1 or TRBD2 (5 bases each). Germline V gives CDR1 SEHNR, CDR2 FQNEAQ (reference sequence). Trimming left V 5 bases short and J 6 bases short, with 10 bases between. The CDR3 loop spans 13 amino acids. The CDR3 coding sequence is TGTGCCAGCAGCCCTGAGGGGTCCGGGGAGCTGTTTTTT. It encodes CASSPEGSGELFF.

With regard to this clonotype: A much larger clone differs from this one at a single base, so this may be a read error. This chain connects TRBV6-4 to TRBJ2-7, with TRBD2 identical over 14 bases. CDR3 length: 17 residues. The V gene's germline CDR1 is MRHNA and CDR2 SNTAGT. For the CDR3, the DNA is TGTGCCAGCAGTCGACAGGGGACTAGCGGGAGCGTCGACGAGCAGGACTTC. Amino acid sequence: CASSRQGTSGSVDEQDF.

The sample holds a few counts of this clonotype. J is TRBJ2-1 and V is TRBV21-1. TRBV21-1 is a pseudogene locus. The CDR3 covers 17 residues. The CDR3 region is CASSKDEKAQIGIEQFF. In DNA form, the CDR3 reads TGTGCCAGCAGCAAAGACGAAAAAGCGCAAATAGGCATTGAGCAGTTCTTC.

The chain employs TRBV14 and TRBJ2-7; D is ambiguous. In germline, CDR1 is SGHDN, CDR2 FVKESK. The CDR3 spans 13 residues. V was cut by 1 base and J by 9 bases, with 13 bases left in between. The CDR3 is CASSQGHVGRQYF. The CDR3, as DNA: TGTGCCAGCAGCCAAGGGCACGTTGGGCGGCAGTACTTC.

Only a few counts were recorded for this clonotype. The J gene is TRBJ2-7, the V gene TRBV6-1, with D possibly being TRBD2 (5 bases). V was shortened by 8 bases and J by 1 base, with 18 bases between the two germline ends. This CDR3 has 15 residues. Germline lookup yields CDR1 MNHNS and CDR2 SASEGT. The CDR3 nucleotides read TGTGCCAGCTGCCGGGGAGCAGGAGTTTCCTACGAGCAGTACTTC. It encodes CASCRGAGVSYEQYF.

This clonotype appeared a few times. This chain connects TRBV12-3 or TRBV12-4 to TRBJ2-3; no firm D call. V lost 1 base, J lost 2 bases, and 10 bases lay in between. The CDR3 totals 15 residues. CDR3 amino acids: CASSLEALPTDTQYF. DNA for the CDR3: TGTGCCAGCAGTTTAGAAGCCTTGCCCACAGATACGCAGTATTTT.

CDR3: CASSSQLLRQDANEKLFF. CDR3 coding DNA: TGTGCCAGCAGTTCACAACTTCTACGACAGGACGCAAATGAAAAACTGTTTTTT. The chain recombines TRBV28 with TRBJ1-4, with D perhaps matching TRBD1 (6 bases). Per germline, CDR1 MDHEN and CDR2 SYDVKM. The CDR3 has 18 amino acids. V lost 4 bases, J lost 5 bases, and 23 bases lay in between.